Given below is one TCR beta chain in context. Its antigen is not identified. This specimen comes from a study of blood T cells in healthy people across ages. V lost 0 bases and J 4 bases, leaving 16 bases between the germline ends. CDR1 SGHTA and CDR2 FQGNSA come from the germline V gene. The CDR3 extends over 16 amino acids. Study-level points and caveats: Unsorted PBMCs ruled out conclusive naive versus antigen-experienced comparison.

Using a J-beta primer mix together with a sample-barcoded 5' primer, a second PCR was run for roughly 7 to 11 cycles. Each cDNA molecule received a tag from a template-switch adaptor that had 12 random nucleotides. TCRdb independently ran MiXCR on the 5' RACE reads; one entry per CDR3 protein. The sample has 550,000 to 650,000 distinct CDR3 sequences, around 27% seen once. The authors isolated at least 7 million PBMCs per sample. This same sample was also part of a study on T cells of mothers and their children. That work adds: Random nucleotides (2-4) and sample barcodes were added by the M1S primer used in the second PCR.

The receptor was isolated from a boy aged 2 to 9 in good health. V and J are TRBV7-2 and TRBJ2-7; possible D gene TRBD2, 7 bases. Source material: blood. Here the CDR3 DNA reads TGTGCCAGCAGCTTAGCTAGGAGGGGGGGGCGGTACGAGCAGTACTTC. This gives the protein CASSLARRGGRYEQYF.